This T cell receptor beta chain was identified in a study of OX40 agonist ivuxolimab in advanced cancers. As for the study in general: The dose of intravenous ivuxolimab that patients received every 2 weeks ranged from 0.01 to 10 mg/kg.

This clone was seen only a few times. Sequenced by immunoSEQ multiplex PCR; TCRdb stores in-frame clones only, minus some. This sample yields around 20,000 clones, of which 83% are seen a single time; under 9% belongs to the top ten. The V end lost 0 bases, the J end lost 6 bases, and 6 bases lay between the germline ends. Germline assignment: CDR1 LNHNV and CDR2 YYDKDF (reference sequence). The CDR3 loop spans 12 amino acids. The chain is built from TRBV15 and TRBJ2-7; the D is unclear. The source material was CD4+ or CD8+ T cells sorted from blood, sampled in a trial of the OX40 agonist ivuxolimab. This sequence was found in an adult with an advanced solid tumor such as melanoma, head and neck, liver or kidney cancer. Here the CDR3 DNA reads TGTGCCACCAGCAGAGATGGCGCCGAGCAGTACTTC. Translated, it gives CATSRDGAEQYF.